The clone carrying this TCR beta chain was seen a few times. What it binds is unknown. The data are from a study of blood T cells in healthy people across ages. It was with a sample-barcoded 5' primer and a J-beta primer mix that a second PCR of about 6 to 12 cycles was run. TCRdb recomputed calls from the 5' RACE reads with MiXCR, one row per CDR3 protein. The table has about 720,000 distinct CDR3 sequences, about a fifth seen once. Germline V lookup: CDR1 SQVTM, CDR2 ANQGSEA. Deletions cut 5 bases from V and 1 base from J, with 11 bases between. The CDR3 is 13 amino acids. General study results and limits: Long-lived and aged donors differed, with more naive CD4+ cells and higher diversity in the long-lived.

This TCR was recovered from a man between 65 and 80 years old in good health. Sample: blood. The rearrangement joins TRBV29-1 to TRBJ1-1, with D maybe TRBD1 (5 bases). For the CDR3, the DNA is TGCAGCGTTCCCCAAACAGGGAACACTGAAGCTTTCTTT. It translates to CSVPQTGNTEAFF. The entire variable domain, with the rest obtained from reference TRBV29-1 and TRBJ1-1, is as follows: SAVISQKPSRDICQRGTSLTIQCQVDSQVTMMFWYRQQPGQSLTLIATANQGSEATYESGFVIDKFPISRPNLTFSTLTVSNMSPEDSSIYLCSVPQTGNTEAFFGQGTRLTVV.